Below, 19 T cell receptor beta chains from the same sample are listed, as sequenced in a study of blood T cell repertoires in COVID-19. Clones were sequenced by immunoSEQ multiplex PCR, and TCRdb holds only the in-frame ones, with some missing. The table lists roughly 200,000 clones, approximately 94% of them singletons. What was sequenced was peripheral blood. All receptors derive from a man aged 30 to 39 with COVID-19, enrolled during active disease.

This chain's CDR3 is CAWSSGGLFMNTEAFF. CDR3 in DNA: TGTGCCTGGAGTTCGGGGGGCTTATTCATGAACACTGAAGCTTTCTTT. The chain uses TRBV30 and TRBJ1-1; TRBD1 is a possible D gene (6 bases). The CDR3 runs 16 residues. Germline CDR1 is GTSNPN and CDR2 is SVGIG (reference sequence). V was trimmed by 2 bases and J by 0 bases, leaving 16 bases between them. The full variable domain, with the rest looked up from reference TRBV30 and TRBJ1-1, is SQTIHQWPATLVQPVGSPLSLECTVEGTSNPNLYWYRQAAGRGLQLLFYSVGIGQISSEVPQNLSASRPQDRQFILSSKKLLLSDSGFYLCAWSSGGLFMNTEAFFGQGTRLTVV.

The CDR3 region has the DNA TGTGCCAGCAGCCAAGATGTCGCAGAGGTCAGCTCACCCCTCCACTTT. Residues: CASSQDVAEVSSPLHF. This chain links TRBV4-2 with TRBJ1-6; no definite D call. This CDR3 contains 16 residues. Trimming removed 0 bases from V and 10 bases from J, with 16 bases in between. Germline CDR1 is LGHNA and CDR2 is YNFKEQ.

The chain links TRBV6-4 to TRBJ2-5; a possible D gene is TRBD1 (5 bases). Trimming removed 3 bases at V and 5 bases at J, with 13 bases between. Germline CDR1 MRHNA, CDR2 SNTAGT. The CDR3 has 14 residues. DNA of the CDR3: TGTGCCAGCAGTGAACAGGCAGGGCGGGAGACCCAGTACTTC. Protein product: CASSEQAGRETQYF.

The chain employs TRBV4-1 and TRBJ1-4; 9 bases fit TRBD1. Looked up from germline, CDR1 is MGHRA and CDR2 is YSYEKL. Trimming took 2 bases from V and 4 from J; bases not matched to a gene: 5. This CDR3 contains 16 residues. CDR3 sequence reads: CASSQLGQGNNEKLFF. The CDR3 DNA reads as TGCGCCAGCAGCCAACTCGGACAGGGGAATAATGAAAAACTGTTTTTT.

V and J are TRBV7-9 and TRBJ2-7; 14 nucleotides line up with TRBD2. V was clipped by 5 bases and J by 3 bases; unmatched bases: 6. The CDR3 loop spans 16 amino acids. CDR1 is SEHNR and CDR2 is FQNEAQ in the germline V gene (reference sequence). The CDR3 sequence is CASSVPGLAGDYEQYF. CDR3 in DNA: TGTGCCAGCAGCGTACCGGGACTAGCGGGGGACTACGAGCAGTACTTC.

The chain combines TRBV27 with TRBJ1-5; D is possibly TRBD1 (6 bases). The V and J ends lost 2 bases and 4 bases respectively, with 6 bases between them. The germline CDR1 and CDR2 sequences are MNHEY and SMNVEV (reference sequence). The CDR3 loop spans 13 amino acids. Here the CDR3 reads CASSLQGNQPQHF. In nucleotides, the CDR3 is TGTGCCAGCAGTTTACAGGGGAATCAGCCCCAGCATTTT.

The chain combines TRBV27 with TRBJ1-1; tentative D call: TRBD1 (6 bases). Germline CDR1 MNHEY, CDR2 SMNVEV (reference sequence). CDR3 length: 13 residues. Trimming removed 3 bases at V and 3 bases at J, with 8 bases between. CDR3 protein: CASSLGHHTEAFF. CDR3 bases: TGTGCCAGCAGTTTGGGACACCACACTGAAGCTTTCTTT.

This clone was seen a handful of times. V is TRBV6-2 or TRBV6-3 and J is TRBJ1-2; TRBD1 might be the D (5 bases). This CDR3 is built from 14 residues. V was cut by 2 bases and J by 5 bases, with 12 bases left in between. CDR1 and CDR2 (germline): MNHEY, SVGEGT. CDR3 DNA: TGTGCCAGCAGTTACAGGGGCGCCCTGTATGGCTACACCTTC. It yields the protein CASSYRGALYGYTF.

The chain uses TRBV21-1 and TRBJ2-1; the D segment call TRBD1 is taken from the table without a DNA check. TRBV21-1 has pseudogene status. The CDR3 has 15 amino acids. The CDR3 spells CASSKEGQGNNEQFF. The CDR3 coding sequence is TGTGCCAGCAGCAAAGAGGGACAGGGCAACAATGAGCAGTTCTTC.

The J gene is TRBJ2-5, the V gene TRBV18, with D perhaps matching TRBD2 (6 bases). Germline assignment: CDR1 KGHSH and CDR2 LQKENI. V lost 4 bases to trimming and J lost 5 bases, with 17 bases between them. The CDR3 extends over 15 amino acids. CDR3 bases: TGTGCCAGCTCACATAGGTCGGGGGTTGACGAGACCCAGTACTTC. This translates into CASSHRSGVDETQYF.

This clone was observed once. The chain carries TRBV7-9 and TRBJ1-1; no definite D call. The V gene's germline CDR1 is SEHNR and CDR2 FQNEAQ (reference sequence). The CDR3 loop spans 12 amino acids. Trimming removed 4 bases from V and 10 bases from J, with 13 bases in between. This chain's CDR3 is CASSSGTATAFF. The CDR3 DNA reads TGTGCCAGCAGCTCGGGAACAGCCACAGCTTTCTTT.

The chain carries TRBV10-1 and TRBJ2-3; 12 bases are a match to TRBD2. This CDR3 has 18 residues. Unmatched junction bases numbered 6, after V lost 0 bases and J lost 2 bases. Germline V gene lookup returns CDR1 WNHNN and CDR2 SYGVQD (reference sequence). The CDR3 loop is CASSESMSSGGATDTQYF. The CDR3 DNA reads TGCGCCAGCAGTGAGTCGATGTCTAGCGGGGGGGCCACAGATACGCAGTATTTT.

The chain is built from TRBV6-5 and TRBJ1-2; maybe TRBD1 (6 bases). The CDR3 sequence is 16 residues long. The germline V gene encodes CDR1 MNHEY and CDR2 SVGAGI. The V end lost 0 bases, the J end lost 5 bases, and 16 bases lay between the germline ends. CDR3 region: CASSYSRGLQLYGYTF. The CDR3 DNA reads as TGTGCCAGCAGTTACTCGCGGGGGCTCCAACTATATGGCTACACCTTC.

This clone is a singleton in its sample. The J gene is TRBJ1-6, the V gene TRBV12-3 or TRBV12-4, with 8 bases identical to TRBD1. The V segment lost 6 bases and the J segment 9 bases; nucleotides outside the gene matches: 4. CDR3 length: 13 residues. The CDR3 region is CASSWTGSSPLHF. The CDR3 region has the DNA TGTGCCAGCAGCTGGACAGGGAGTTCACCCCTCCACTTT.

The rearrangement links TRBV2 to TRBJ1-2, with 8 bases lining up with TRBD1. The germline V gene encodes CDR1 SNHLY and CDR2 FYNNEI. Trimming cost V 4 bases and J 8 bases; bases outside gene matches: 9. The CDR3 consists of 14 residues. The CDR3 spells CASSVIQGGIGYTF. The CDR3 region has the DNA TGTGCCAGCAGTGTGATACAGGGGGGAATCGGCTACACCTTC.

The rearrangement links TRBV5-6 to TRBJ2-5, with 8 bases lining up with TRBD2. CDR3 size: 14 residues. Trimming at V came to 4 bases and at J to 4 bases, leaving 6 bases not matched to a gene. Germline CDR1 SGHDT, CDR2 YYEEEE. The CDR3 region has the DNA TGTGCCAGCAGCACGGGACTAGGGGGAGAGACCCAGTACTTC. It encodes CASSTGLGGETQYF.

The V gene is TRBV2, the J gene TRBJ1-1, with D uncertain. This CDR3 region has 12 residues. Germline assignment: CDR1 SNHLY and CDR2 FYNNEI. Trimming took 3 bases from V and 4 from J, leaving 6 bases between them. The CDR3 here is CASSDPGTEAFF. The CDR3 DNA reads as TGTGCCAGCAGTGACCCAGGCACTGAAGCTTTCTTT. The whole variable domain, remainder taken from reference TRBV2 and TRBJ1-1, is EPEVTQTPSHQVTQMGQEVILRCVPISNHLYFYWYRQILGQKVEFLVSFYNNEISEKSEIFDDQFSVERPDGSNFTLKIRSTKLEDSAMYFCASSDPGTEAFFGQGTRLTVV.

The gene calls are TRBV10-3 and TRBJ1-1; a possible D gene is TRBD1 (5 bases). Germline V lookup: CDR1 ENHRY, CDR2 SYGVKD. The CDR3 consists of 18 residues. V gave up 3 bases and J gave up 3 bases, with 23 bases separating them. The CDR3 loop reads CAISDPRGATGSYTEAFF. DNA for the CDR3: TGTGCCATCAGTGATCCAAGGGGCGCAACTGGGTCGTACACTGAAGCTTTCTTT.

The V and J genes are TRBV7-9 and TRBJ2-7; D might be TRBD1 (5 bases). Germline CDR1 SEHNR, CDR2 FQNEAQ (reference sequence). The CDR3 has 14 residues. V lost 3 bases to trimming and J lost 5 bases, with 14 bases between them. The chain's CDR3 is CASSFGAPGDEQYF. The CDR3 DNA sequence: TGTGCCAGCAGCTTTGGGGCACCGGGCGACGAGCAGTACTTC.